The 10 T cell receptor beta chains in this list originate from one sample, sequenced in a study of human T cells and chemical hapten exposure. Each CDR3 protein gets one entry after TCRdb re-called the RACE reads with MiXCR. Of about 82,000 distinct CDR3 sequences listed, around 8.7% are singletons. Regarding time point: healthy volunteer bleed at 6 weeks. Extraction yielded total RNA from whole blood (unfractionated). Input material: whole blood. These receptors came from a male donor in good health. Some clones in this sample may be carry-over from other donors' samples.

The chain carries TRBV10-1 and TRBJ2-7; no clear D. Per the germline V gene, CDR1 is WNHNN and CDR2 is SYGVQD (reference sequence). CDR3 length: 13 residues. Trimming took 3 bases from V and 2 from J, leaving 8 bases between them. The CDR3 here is CASSDPRTYEQYF. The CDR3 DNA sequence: TGCGCCAGCAGTGACCCAAGGACCTACGAGCAGTACTTC.

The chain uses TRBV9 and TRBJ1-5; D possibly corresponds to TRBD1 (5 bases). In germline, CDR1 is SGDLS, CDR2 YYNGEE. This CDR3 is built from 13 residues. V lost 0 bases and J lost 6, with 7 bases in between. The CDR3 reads CASSVEGAQPQHF. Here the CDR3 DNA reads TGTGCCAGCAGCGTAGAAGGGGCTCAGCCCCAGCATTTT.

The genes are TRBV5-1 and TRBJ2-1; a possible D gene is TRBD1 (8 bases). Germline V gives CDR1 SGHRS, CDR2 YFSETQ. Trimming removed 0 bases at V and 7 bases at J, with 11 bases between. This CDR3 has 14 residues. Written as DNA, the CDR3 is TGCGCCAGCAGCTTGGAACAGGGGGGGAATGAGCAGTTCTTC. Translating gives CASSLEQGGNEQFF.

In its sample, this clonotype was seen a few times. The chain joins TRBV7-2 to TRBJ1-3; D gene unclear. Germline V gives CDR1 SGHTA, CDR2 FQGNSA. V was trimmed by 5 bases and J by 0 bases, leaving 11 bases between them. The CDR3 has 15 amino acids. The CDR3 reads CASSRVGSSGNTIYF. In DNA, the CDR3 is TGTGCCAGCAGCCGAGTCGGGAGCTCTGGAAACACCATATATTTT. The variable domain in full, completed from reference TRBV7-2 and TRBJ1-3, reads GAGVSQSPSNKVTEKGKDVELRCDPISGHTALYWYRQSLGQGLEFLIYFQGNSAPDKSGLPSDRFSAERTGGSVSTLTIQRTQQEDSAVYLCASSRVGSSGNTIYFGEGSWLTVV.

CDR3 region: CAATGRGNTEAFF. CDR3 in DNA: TGTGCCGCCACAGGGAGGGGGAACACTGAAGCTTTCTTT. This chain links TRBV10-3 with TRBJ1-1; D perhaps matches TRBD1 (6 bases). The V end lost 11 bases, the J end lost 1 base, and 14 bases lay between the germline ends. Germline CDR1 ENHRY, CDR2 SYGVKD. The CDR3 totals 13 residues.

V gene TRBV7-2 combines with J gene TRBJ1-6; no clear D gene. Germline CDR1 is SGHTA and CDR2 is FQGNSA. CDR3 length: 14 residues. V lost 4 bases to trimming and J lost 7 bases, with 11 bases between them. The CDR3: CASSSPAWNSPLHF. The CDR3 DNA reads TGTGCCAGCAGCTCTCCGGCTTGGAATTCACCCCTCCACTTT.

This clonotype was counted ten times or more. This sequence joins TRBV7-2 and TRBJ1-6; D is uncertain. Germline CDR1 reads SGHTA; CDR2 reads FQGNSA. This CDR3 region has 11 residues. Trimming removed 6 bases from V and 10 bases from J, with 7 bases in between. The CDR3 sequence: CASSNGSPLHF. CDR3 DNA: TGTGCCAGCAGTAACGGGTCACCCCTCCACTTT.

The CDR3, as DNA: TGCAGCGTTGCGGGGAGCTGGGACACAGATACGCAGTATTTT. Protein sequence: CSVAGSWDTDTQYF. This sequence joins TRBV29-1 and TRBJ2-3, with D maybe TRBD2 (5 bases). Germline assignment: CDR1 SQVTM and CDR2 ANQGSEA. V dropped 4 bases and J dropped 2 bases, with 13 bases sitting between them. The length of the CDR3 is 14 residues.

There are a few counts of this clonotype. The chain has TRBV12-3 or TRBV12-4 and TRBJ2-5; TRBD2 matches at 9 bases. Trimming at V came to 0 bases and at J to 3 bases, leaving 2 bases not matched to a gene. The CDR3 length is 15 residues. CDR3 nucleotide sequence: TGTGCCAGCAGTTTAGCTTTAGCGGGGGAAGAGACCCAGTACTTC. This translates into CASSLALAGEETQYF.

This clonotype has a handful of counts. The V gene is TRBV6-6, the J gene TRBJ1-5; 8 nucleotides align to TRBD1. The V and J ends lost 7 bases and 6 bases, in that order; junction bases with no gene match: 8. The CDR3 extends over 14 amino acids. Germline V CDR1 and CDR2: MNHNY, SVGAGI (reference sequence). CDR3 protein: CASIPDRESQPQHF. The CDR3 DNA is TGTGCCAGCATCCCGGACAGGGAAAGTCAGCCCCAGCATTTT.